This T cell receptor (beta chain) was identified in a study of regulatory T cells in long-lasting Graves disease. Study-level points and caveats: Study was limited to peripheral blood, excluding thyroid tissue.

For TCR beta, libraries came from iRepertoire HTBI primers and Arm-PCR of CDR3 regions. Original handling: Taken together, the samples had fewer than 70 TRBV and 14 TRBJ segments identified. TCRdb fed the multiplex PCR reads into MiXCR, producing one record per CDR3 protein. These V and J calls are TCRdb output, not the study's own analysis. Altogether just over 600,000 distinct CDR3 sequences are present, under 20% being singletons, with the ten largest covering 18%. In the case of this clonotype: The antigen remains undetermined.

The V gene's germline CDR1 is GTSNPN and CDR2 SVGIG (reference sequence). The CDR3 runs 14 residues. The V gene end was trimmed by 4 bases and the J gene end by 6 bases; junction bases not matched to a gene: 9. Described time point: newly diagnosed GD, antithyroid drugs for less than 3 months. There was RNA extracted from PBMCs, and the TCR library was made from it. In addition, the sample was reused for a study of T cells in Graves' hyperthyroidism and ophthalmopathy. That work states: The model anticipated ophthalmopathy a median about 7 months pre-onset.

This specimen consisted of peripheral blood mononuclear cells (PBMCs), obtained at new diagnosis, from a patient treated with antithyroid drugs. V and J are TRBV30 and TRBJ1-5; TRBD1 aligns across 7 bases. This receptor was taken from a woman aged 25-40 years with Graves disease. The CDR3 DNA reads TGTGCCTGGACCCGTACAGGGGCGGGTCAGCCCCAGCATTTT. It yields the protein CAWTRTGAGQPQHF.